Presented here are 17 T cell receptor beta chains from one specimen sequenced in a study of blood T cells in healthy people across ages. Sample-barcoded 5' priming and a J-beta primer mix drove a second PCR of 7 to 11 cycles. Via MiXCR, TCRdb re-called the 5' RACE reads, giving one row per CDR3 protein. The sample lists roughly 1.6 million distinct CDR3 sequences, roughly 32% occurring once. What was sequenced was blood. The receptors stem from a woman younger than 45 in good health.

This clonotype was seen more than once but under ten times. The chain couples TRBV28 to TRBJ1-5; TRBD1 agrees at 9 bases. The germline gives CDR1 MDHEN, CDR2 SYDVKM. The CDR3 consists of 17 residues. After removal of 4 bases from V and 0 bases from J, the junction contained 7 bases not matched to a gene. DNA of the CDR3: TGTGCCAGCAGTTCCGGGACAGGGTTCTCTAGCAATCAGCCCCAGCATTTT. Residues: CASSSGTGFSSNQPQHF.

The chain couples TRBV25-1 to TRBJ1-6; D gene unclear. This CDR3 is 14 amino acids long. V lost 6 bases to trimming and J lost 9 bases, with 15 bases between them. Germline-derived CDR1 and CDR2 are MGHDK and SYGVNS. CDR3 coding DNA: TGTGCCAGCAGGGAGGGCCGCTCCAGTTCACCCCTCCACTTT. This sequence encodes CASREGRSSSPLHF.

This clonotype was found a few times. This chain connects TRBV10-3 to TRBJ1-4, with 9 bases that match TRBD1. The V gene end was trimmed by 8 bases and the J gene end by 8 bases; junction bases not matched to a gene: 6. The germline CDR1 and CDR2 sequences are ENHRY and SYGVKD. This CDR3 has 13 residues. The CDR3 DNA is TGTGCCATCGGGGACAGGGACGGGGAAAAACTGTTTTTT. This codes for CAIGDRDGEKLFF.

The V gene is TRBV11-2, the J gene TRBJ1-6; the D is unclear. CDR1 and CDR2 from the germline V gene are SGHAT and FQNNGV. The CDR3 loop spans 16 amino acids. Trimming pared 0 bases from V and 6 bases from J, leaving 12 bases between. The CDR3 loop reads CASSLEWQDRNSPLHF. In DNA form, the CDR3 reads TGTGCCAGCAGCTTAGAGTGGCAGGACCGTAATTCACCCCTCCACTTT.

This clonotype has more than one count but fewer than ten. At one of its ends the junction is not consistent with the germline gene, which may arise from a read error. This chain links TRBV20-1 with TRBJ2-1; TRBD2 agrees at 10 bases. The germline V gene encodes CDR1 DFQATT and CDR2 SNEGSKA (reference sequence). The CDR3 covers 14 residues. CDR3 in amino acids: CSARAGGPLSEQFF. The DNA for the CDR3 is TGCAGTGCAAGAGCGGGAGGGCCCCTTTCGGAGCAGTTCTTC.

The chain couples TRBV10-2 to TRBJ1-1, with unresolved D. Trimming took 3 bases from V and 0 from J, leaving 11 bases between them. CDR1 and CDR2 from the germline V gene are WSHSY and SAAADI. This CDR3 spans 15 amino acids. The CDR3 DNA is TGCGCCAGCAGTGAAGGAGTGATAATGAACACTGAAGCTTTCTTT. Translating it yields CASSEGVIMNTEAFF.

This chain links TRBV7-6 with TRBJ1-1, with D hard to call. The V gene's germline CDR1 is SGHVS and CDR2 FNYEAQ. The CDR3 runs 17 residues. Deletions cut 1 base from V and 0 bases from J, with 15 bases between. CDR3 nucleotide sequence: TGTGCCAGCAGCTTAGGGGCGACATCGAAACTGAACACTGAAGCTTTCTTT. It specifies CASSLGATSKLNTEAFF. Full variable domain (outside the CDR3, taken from reference TRBV7-6 and TRBJ1-1): GAGVSQSPRYKVTKRGQDVALRCDPISGHVSLYWYRQALGQGPEFLTYFNYEAQQDKSGLPNDRFSAERPEGSISTLTIQRTEQRDSAMYRCASSLGATSKLNTEAFFGQGTRLTVV.

V and J are TRBV20-1 and TRBJ1-5; D is ambiguous. CDR3 length: 14 residues. V was clipped by 6 bases and J by 1 base, with 13 bases between them. Germline CDR1 is DFQATT and CDR2 is SNEGSKA (reference sequence). The CDR3 sequence: CSAQVGSSNQPQHF. As DNA, the CDR3 is TGCAGTGCCCAGGTGGGGTCAAGCAATCAGCCCCAGCATTTT.

This clonotype was observed a single time. Its ends do not fully match the called genes, so a read error is possible. The gene calls are TRBV20-1 and TRBJ2-5, with TRBD2 matching over 8 bases. The germline V gene has CDR1 DFQATT and CDR2 SNEGSKA (reference sequence). CDR3 size: 15 residues. Written as DNA, the CDR3 is TGCAGTGCCAACGAAGACACTAGCGGCTGGGAGACCCGGTACTTC. It is translated as CSANEDTSGWETRYF.

This chain joins TRBV19 and TRBJ2-5; a weak D match, TRBD1 (6 bases). Per the germline V gene, CDR1 is LNHDA and CDR2 is SQIVND (reference sequence). The CDR3 covers 14 residues. V was shortened by 5 bases and J by 4 bases, with 14 bases between the two germline ends. In nucleotides, the CDR3 is TGTGCCAGTAGTGCCCTCAGGGGCGGAGAGACCCAGTACTTC. It translates to CASSALRGGETQYF.

The V gene is TRBV28, the J gene TRBJ2-2; 9 bases are shared with TRBD2. The junction had 9 bases not matched to a gene; V was cut back by 7 bases and J by 3 bases. Germline V gene sequence: CDR1 MDHEN, CDR2 SYDVKM. The CDR3 sequence is 16 residues long. CDR3 DNA sequence: TGTGCCAGCACCCCGGGGCTAGCGGGATACACCGGGGAGCTGTTTTTT. It encodes CASTPGLAGYTGELFF.

This clonotype was counted once. Sequence at one end of the junction differs from germline and may be a read error. The V gene is TRBV4-1, the J gene TRBJ1-1; no firm D call. The germline CDR1 and CDR2 sequences are MGHRA and YSYEKL. The CDR3 consists of 17 residues. CDR3 region: CAGSQDRAAGVNTEAFF. The CDR3 nucleotides read TGCGCCGGCAGCCAAGATCGAGCTGCCGGGGTGAACACTGAAGCTTTCTTT.

The chain carries TRBV27 and TRBJ1-5; D unresolved. The CDR3 spans 15 residues. Germline loops: CDR1 MNHEY, CDR2 SMNVEV (reference sequence). V lost 5 bases to trimming and J lost 2 bases, with 13 bases between them. Here the CDR3 DNA reads TGTGCCAGCAGTCCCGCCGGGTATGGCAATCAGCCCCAGCATTTT. It encodes CASSPAGYGNQPQHF.

This clonotype was seen a few times. The chain uses TRBV27 and TRBJ2-7; 11 positions match TRBD2. The germline V gene has CDR1 MNHEY and CDR2 SMNVEV (reference sequence). With 2 bases clipped from V and 3 bases from J, the junction kept 6 bases outside the gene matches. The CDR3 is 16 residues long. CDR3 sequence: CASSLGTSGNYYEQYF. The CDR3 DNA follows: TGTGCCAGCAGTTTAGGGACTAGCGGCAACTACTACGAGCAGTACTTC.

This clonotype occurred a few times. This sequence joins TRBV29-1 and TRBJ2-2; D is unresolved. Germline-derived CDR1 and CDR2 are SQVTM and ANQGSEA. The germline V and J ends were trimmed by 0 bases and 0 bases, with 8 bases remaining between them. The CDR3 is 15 amino acids. The CDR3 nucleotides are TGCAGCGTTGAAGACACCTATCCGAACACCGGGGAGCTGTTTTTT. This codes for CSVEDTYPNTGELFF.

This clonotype was detected a few times. The chain joins TRBV6-1 to TRBJ2-5; 8 bases map to TRBD2. V trimming: 4 bases; J trimming: 4 bases; junction bases outside the gene matches: 17. In germline, CDR1 is MNHNS, CDR2 SASEGT. There are 18 residues in the CDR3. CDR3: CASSVGHSGSVWGETQYF. CDR3 nucleotides: TGTGCCAGCAGTGTGGGGCACAGCGGGAGTGTTTGGGGAGAGACCCAGTACTTC.

The chain employs TRBV7-7 and TRBJ2-1; 7 bases are a match to TRBD2. V shed 2 bases and J 1 base; nucleotides not matched to a gene: 8. The CDR3 contains 17 residues. Looked up from germline, CDR1 is SSHAT and CDR2 is FNYEAQ (reference sequence). Written as DNA, the CDR3 is TGTGCCAGCAGCTTACGAGCGGGAACAGTTTCCTACAATGAGCAGTTCTTC. Its protein is CASSLRAGTVSYNEQFF.